This T cell receptor (beta chain) is from a study of blood T cell repertoires in COVID-19 (dated by TCRdb to 2020 to 2022). In the study overall: The collaborator samples originated in the United States, Italy and Spain and spanned the acute and convalescent phases of COVID-19. The material from the prospective study consisted of cDNA or gDNA derived from T cells, B-cell-depleted T cells, or PBMCs. The dataset comprised deeply sampled blood TCRbeta repertoires from subjects exposed to, actively infected with, or recovered from COVID-19. The repertoires were made available in a free public database intended to serve as a resource for research on the immune response to SARS-CoV-2. Samples came from the ongoing ImmuneRACE study (first 160 participants) plus 1,254 subjects from 6 global collaborators. Sample metadata almost always included a de-identified subject ID, COVID-19 status, age in years and sex. Where available, HLA class I and class II types were obtained from metadata supplied by the sample provider rather than from assay-based typing. What the research found in general, with its limitations: Clinical and demographic metadata were provided uncurated, with the amount varying by source and participant.

Collaborating institutions collected whole blood in K2EDTA tubes following their own protocols. Collaborator samples were shipped for TCRbeta analysis as frozen whole blood, isolated PBMCs, or DNA extracted from either sample type. A note on this clone: Its target antigen remains unknown. Base qualities are not recorded, but no much larger clone differs from it by a single base.

Taken from cysteine to phenylalanine, the CDR3 has 11 residues. The CDR3 DNA has 33 bases and is translated from base 1. In the germline V gene, CDR1 corresponds to MNHEY and CDR2 to SVGAGI. Cut back by 7 bases and 7 bases, the V and J ends lie 8 bases apart. The immunoSEQ Assay, a bias-controlled multiplex PCR, was used to amplify TCRbeta CDR3 regions from genomic DNA. The study's own analysis went as follows. The number of nucleated cells in each sample was estimated from the amplification of reference gene primers within the assay. To quantify the absolute abundance of each unique TCRbeta CDR3 rearrangement, sequence reads were collapsed and filtered. For each sample, productive Simpson clonality was calculated as the square root of Simpson's diversity index across productive rearrangements. TCRdb took over this immuneACCESS table, retaining in-frame rearrangements with V and J assigned. Such tables are incomplete; in checked studies, under half of the missing clones stem from an unresolved V gene, and the remainder is unexplained. That table furnishes V, J and clone size, whereas the DNA furnished D and trimming. The sample yields 200,000 to 250,000 clones; about 80% were counted once. Of the sample, about 1.9% is held by the ten largest clones.

The rearrangement combines TRBV6-5 with TRBJ1-3, with no confident D gene call. The origin of this receptor is a woman aged 80 or over with acute or convalescent COVID-19. The specimen was peripheral blood. In nucleotide form, the sequence is TGTGCCAGCATCAGAGCGAACACCATATATTTT. It is translated as CASIRANTIYF.